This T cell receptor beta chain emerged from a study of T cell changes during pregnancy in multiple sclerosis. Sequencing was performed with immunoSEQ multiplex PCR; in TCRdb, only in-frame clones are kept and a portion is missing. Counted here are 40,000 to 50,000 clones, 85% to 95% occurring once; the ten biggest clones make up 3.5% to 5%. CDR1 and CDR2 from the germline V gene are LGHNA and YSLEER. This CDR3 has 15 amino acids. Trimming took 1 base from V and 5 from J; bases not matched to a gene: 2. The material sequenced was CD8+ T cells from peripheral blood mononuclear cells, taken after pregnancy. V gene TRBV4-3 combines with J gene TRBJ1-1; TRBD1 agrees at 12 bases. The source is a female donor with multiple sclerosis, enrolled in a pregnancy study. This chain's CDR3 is CASSQVGQGATEAFF. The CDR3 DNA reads TGCGCCAGCAGCCAAGTGGGACAGGGGGCGACTGAAGCTTTCTTT.